This TCR beta chain emerged from a study of Ad26.COV2.S vaccination and SARS-CoV-2 variants. Method: immunoSEQ multiplex PCR; TCRdb's copy keeps in-frame clones and lacks some. This sample has some 370,000 clones, with roughly 85% found just once. This clone was detected a few times. Its antigen remains unknown. The CDR3 length is 15 residues. The V gene's germline CDR1 is LGHDT and CDR2 YNNKEL (reference sequence). Trimming removed 0 bases from V and 0 bases from J, with 8 bases in between. Treatment here: about 20 received Ad26.COV2.S at low or high dose, single or two shots; roughly five received placebo; per-sample allocation not given. Sampling occurred on day 63 after the first vaccine or placebo injection. In Boston, an adult donor aged 18-55 years took part. Study conclusions and caveats: Total T cell responses, in the TCR breadth and depth analyses, may have been underestimated. Relative to placebo recipients, vaccine recipients exhibited elevated spike-specific TCR breadth. The breadth of spike-specific CD8+ and CD4+ T cell responses after vaccination was reportedly substantial.

This sequence originates from a person between 18 and 59 years old who received the Ad26.COV2.S COVID-19 vaccine or a placebo. The sequences come from peripheral blood, collected in a trial of Ad26.COV2.S vaccine versus placebo. This sequence joins TRBV3-1 (or the pseudogene TRBV3-2) and TRBJ1-1; D is ambiguous. The DNA of the CDR3 is TGTGCCAGCAGCCAAGATATGGGTTTGAACACTGAAGCTTTCTTT. Translation gives CASSQDMGLNTEAFF.